The 17 T cell receptor beta chains given below trace back to one sample, sequenced in a study of cytomegalovirus exposure and HLA in healthy donors. Method: immunoSEQ multiplex PCR; TCRdb's copy keeps in-frame clones and lacks some. The table lists 200,000 to 300,000 clones, around 88% of them singletons, with less than 1.5% in the top ten. Sequenced sample: PBMCs. The receptors come from a woman in her thirties in good health and CMV-seropositive.

The chain uses TRBV2 and TRBJ2-6; D uncertain. The CDR3 runs to 16 residues. V was clipped by 3 bases and J by 0 bases, with 9 bases between them. Germline CDR1 is SNHLY and CDR2 is FYNNEI. CDR3: CASSDFQISGANVLTF. In nucleotides, the CDR3 is TGTGCCAGCAGTGATTTCCAGATCTCTGGGGCCAACGTCCTGACTTTC.

In this sample, this clone turned up a few times. The CDR3, as DNA: TGTGCCAGCAGTGTGGGACAGGACACCGGGGAGCTGTTTTTT. Encoded protein: CASSVGQDTGELFF. This chain connects TRBV25-1 to TRBJ2-2, with 8 positions matching TRBD1. The J segment lost 3 bases and the V segment lost 4 bases, leaving 1 base of the junction unmatched. CDR3 size: 14 residues. The germline CDR1 and CDR2 sequences are MGHDK and SYGVNS.

The CDR3 DNA sequence: TGTGCCAGCAGCCAAGATATAAATAACTATGGCTACACCTTC. It yields the protein CASSQDINNYGYTF. This chain joins TRBV4-2 and TRBJ1-2; unclear D gene. Germline V gene data show CDR1 as LGHNA and CDR2 as YNFKEQ. Trimming removed 0 bases at V and 1 base at J, with 6 bases between. This CDR3 contains 14 residues.

V usage is TRBV7-2 and J usage is TRBJ2-1; 8 nucleotides match TRBD1. The CDR3 loop spans 12 amino acids. Germline values: CDR1 SGHTA, CDR2 FQGNSA. The V gene end was trimmed by 6 bases and the J gene end by 6 bases; junction bases not matched to a gene: 1. The CDR3, as DNA: TGTGCCAGCAGAGGGACAGGCAATGAGCAGTTCTTC. This sequence encodes CASRGTGNEQFF.

The chain is built from TRBV30 and TRBJ1-5; D gene uncertain. Germline-derived CDR1 and CDR2 are GTSNPN and SVGIG (reference sequence). V was cut by 2 bases and J by 9 bases, with 14 bases left in between. The length of the CDR3 is 13 residues. In DNA form, the CDR3 reads TGTGCCTGGAGTCCTTATCTAGGAGGGCCCCAGCATTTT. Its translation is CAWSPYLGGPQHF.

The CDR3 here is CASSARTGAIGELFF. CDR3 DNA: TGTGCCAGCAGTGCTCGGACAGGGGCCATCGGGGAGCTGTTTTTT. The chain is built from TRBV6-1 and TRBJ2-2; 9 nucleotides line up with TRBD1. The CDR3 length is 15 residues. Germline V CDR1 and CDR2: MNHNS, SASEGT. V lost 4 bases to trimming and J lost 7 bases; unmatched junction nucleotides: 7.

The chain couples TRBV2 to TRBJ2-3, with no clear D. CDR3 size: 13 residues. V was clipped by 6 bases and J by 2 bases, with 9 bases between them. Germline-derived CDR1 and CDR2 are SNHLY and FYNNEI. The DNA for the CDR3 is TGTGCCAGCAGCTACCGATTCACAGATACGCAGTATTTT. Its translation: CASSYRFTDTQYF.

V and J are TRBV30 and TRBJ2-6; D is unclear. Between the trimmed V and J ends, which lost 2 bases and 2 bases, there was a span of 7 bases. This CDR3 contains 14 residues. CDR1 is GTSNPN and CDR2 is SVGIG in the germline V gene (reference sequence). The CDR3 loop is CAWSIGAGANVLTF. In DNA form, the CDR3 reads TGTGCCTGGAGTATAGGAGCTGGGGCCAACGTCCTGACTTTC. The full variable domain, with the rest looked up from reference TRBV30 and TRBJ2-6, is SQTIHQWPATLVQPVGSPLSLECTVEGTSNPNLYWYRQAAGRGLQLLFYSVGIGQISSEVPQNLSASRPQDRQFILSSKKLLLSDSGFYLCAWSIGAGANVLTFGAGSRLTVL.

The V gene is TRBV27, the J gene TRBJ2-7, with TRBD2 identical over 7 bases. Germline CDR1 is MNHEY and CDR2 is SMNVEV (reference sequence). The V segment lost 5 bases and the J segment 0 bases; nucleotides outside the gene matches: 10. The CDR3 has 16 amino acids. The CDR3 region has the DNA TGTGCCAGCAGTGCATCTAGCGGTCCCCTCTCCTACGAGCAGTACTTC. It is translated as CASSASSGPLSYEQYF.

J is TRBJ1-2 and V is TRBV7-9; D is undetermined. With 2 bases removed from V and 3 bases from J, the gap between germline ends came to 10 bases. This CDR3 spans 14 amino acids. Germline V lookup: CDR1 SEHNR, CDR2 FQNEAQ (reference sequence). The CDR3 DNA reads as TGTGCCAGCAGCTTACGTCCGGAGGACTATGGCTACACCTTC. It specifies CASSLRPEDYGYTF.

The chain uses TRBV7-6 and TRBJ2-1; the D gene is possibly TRBD2 (6 bases). There are 16 residues in the CDR3. CDR1 is SGHVS and CDR2 is FNYEAQ in the germline V gene. The V gene lost 5 bases and the J gene lost 2 bases, with 16 bases spanning the gap. CDR3 coding DNA: TGTGCCAGCAGCGGCCGGGAGAGGCCTACCTACAATGAGCAGTTCTTC. Translating it yields CASSGRERPTYNEQFF.

V is TRBV5-1 and J is TRBJ1-1; unclear D gene. The CDR3 is 14 amino acids. CDR1 SGHRS and CDR2 YFSETQ come from the germline V gene. Trimming cost V 3 bases and J 1 base, with 10 bases left between them. The CDR3 nucleotides read TGCGCCAGCAGCTCCTCCCTCAGGAACACTGAAGCTTTCTTT. Amino acids: CASSSSLRNTEAFF.

The genes are TRBV2 and TRBJ1-4; no reliable D call. Trimming pared 3 bases from V and 8 bases from J, leaving 13 bases between. The CDR3 spans 14 residues. Germline CDR1 is SNHLY and CDR2 is FYNNEI. CDR3 sequence: CASSDSGIQEKLFF. Written as DNA, the CDR3 is TGTGCCAGCAGTGATTCGGGTATCCAAGAAAAACTGTTTTTT.

The chain employs TRBV6-5 and TRBJ2-2; maybe TRBD2 (5 bases). This CDR3 has 15 residues. V lost 2 bases and J lost 0, with 7 bases in between. Germline V CDR1 and CDR2: MNHEY, SVGAGI. The CDR3 is CASSYGRPNTGELFF. CDR3 nucleotides: TGTGCCAGCAGTTACGGGAGACCGAACACCGGGGAGCTGTTTTTT.

The chain joins TRBV7-9 to TRBJ2-3; possible D gene TRBD2, 6 bases. The V gene lost 5 bases and the J gene lost 3 bases, with 15 bases spanning the gap. Germline V gene data show CDR1 as SEHNR and CDR2 as FQNEAQ (reference sequence). This CDR3 is built from 15 residues. CDR3: CASSTTRDSTDTQYF. The CDR3 region has the DNA TGTGCCAGCAGCACAACGAGGGACTCAACAGATACGCAGTATTTT.

The V gene is TRBV5-1, the J gene TRBJ1-5; the D is unclear. The germline CDR1 and CDR2 sequences are SGHRS and YFSETQ. The CDR3 is 15 residues long. V was cut by 0 bases and J by 1 base, with 8 bases left in between. For the CDR3, the DNA is TGCGCCAGCAGCTTGGAAACCGGGAGCAATCAGCCCCAGCATTTT. Amino acids: CASSLETGSNQPQHF.

The chain couples TRBV27 to TRBJ2-5; 7 bases map to TRBD1. This CDR3 is built from 17 residues. Trimming removed 6 bases from V and 0 bases from J; junction bases left unmatched: 13. Germline CDR1 MNHEY, CDR2 SMNVEV (reference sequence). CDR3 in DNA: TGTGCCAGCAGCAGCGGAATAGGACAGGCGTACCAAGAGACCCAGTACTTC. Its protein is CASSSGIGQAYQETQYF.